This TCR beta chain was sequenced for a study of cytomegalovirus exposure and HLA in healthy donors. About the study: An earlier analysis identified more than 90 million unique TCR beta sequences in 150 million to 200 million T cells.

About this clone itself: Its antigen remains unidentified.

Study-level results: No immune exposure information besides CMV serostatus was available.

60 Vbeta and 13 Jbeta primers were used in PCR. The method was immunoSEQ multiplex PCR; TCRdb's version includes in-frame clones alone and lacks a portion of them. There are around 110,000 clones in the sample; 75% occur only once, and over 1.5% lies in the top ten. Germline values: CDR1 SEHNR, CDR2 FQNEAQ (reference sequence). V was clipped by 4 bases and J by 5 bases, with 8 bases between them. The CDR3 is 12 amino acids. The sequencing sample was made of PBMCs. The V and J genes are TRBV7-9 and TRBJ1-1; D is perhaps TRBD1 (5 bases). The clonotype comes from a woman younger than 35 in good health and CMV-seronegative. The DNA of the CDR3 is TGTGCCAGCAGCTCCCGGGGGACTGAAGCTTTCTTT. Amino acid sequence: CASSSRGTEAFF. The full variable domain, completed using reference TRBV7-9 and TRBJ1-1, is DTGVSQNPRHKITKRGQNVTFRCDPISEHNRLYWYRQTLGQGPEFLTYFQNEAQLEKSRLLSDRFSAERPKGSFSTLEIQRTEQGDSAMYLCASSSRGTEAFFGQGTRLTVV.